This T cell receptor (beta chain) was profiled in a study of blood T cell repertoires in COVID-19. In the study overall: Samples came from the United States, Italy and Spain, spanning acute and convalescent COVID-19. Sample material is recorded as cDNA or gDNA derived from T cells, B-cell-depleted T cells, or PBMCs.

In the source study's methods: Nucleated cell counts were estimated from reference gene primer amplification. TCRdb's table, derived via immunoSEQ multiplex PCR, lists solely in-frame clones and lacks some. Clone size and the V and J calls come from that table; the DNA yielded D and trimming. The sample lists about 150,000 clones; more than 75% were seen once. This CDR3 contains 14 residues. J lost 3 bases, V lost 5 bases, and 3 bases had no gene match. Germline CDR1 SQVTM, CDR2 ANQGSEA. In this sample, this clone turned up a few times. V usage is TRBV29-1 and J usage is TRBJ2-3; 12 bases map to TRBD2. The origin of this receptor is a man at least 80 years old with acute or convalescent COVID-19. The sequenced sample was peripheral blood. Written as DNA, the CDR3 is TGCAGCGTTAAGACTAGCGGGAGTACAGATACGCAGTATTTT. Translation: CSVKTSGSTDTQYF.